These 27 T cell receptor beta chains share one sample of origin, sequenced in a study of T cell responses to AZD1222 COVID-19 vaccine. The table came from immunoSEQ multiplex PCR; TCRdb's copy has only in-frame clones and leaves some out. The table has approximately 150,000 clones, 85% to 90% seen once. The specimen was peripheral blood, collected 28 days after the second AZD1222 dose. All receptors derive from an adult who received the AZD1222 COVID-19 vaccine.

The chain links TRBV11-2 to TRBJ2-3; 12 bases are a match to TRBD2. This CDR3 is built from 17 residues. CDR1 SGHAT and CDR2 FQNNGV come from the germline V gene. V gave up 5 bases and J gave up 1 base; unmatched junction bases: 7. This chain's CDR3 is CASSISSGRAGTDTQYF. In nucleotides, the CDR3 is TGTGCCAGCAGCATTTCTAGCGGGAGGGCCGGCACAGATACGCAGTATTTT. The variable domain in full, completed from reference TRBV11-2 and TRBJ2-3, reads EAGVAQSPRYKIIEKRQSVAFWCNPISGHATLYWYQQILGQGPKLLIQFQNNGVVDDSQLPKDRFSAERLKGVDSTLKIQPAKLEDSAVYLCASSISSGRAGTDTQYFGPGTRLTVL.

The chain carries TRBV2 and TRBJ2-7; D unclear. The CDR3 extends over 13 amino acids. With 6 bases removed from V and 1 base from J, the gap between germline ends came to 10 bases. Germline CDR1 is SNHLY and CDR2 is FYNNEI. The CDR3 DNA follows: TGTGCCAGCAGATGGCAGAGTTCCTACGAGCAGTACTTC. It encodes CASRWQSSYEQYF.

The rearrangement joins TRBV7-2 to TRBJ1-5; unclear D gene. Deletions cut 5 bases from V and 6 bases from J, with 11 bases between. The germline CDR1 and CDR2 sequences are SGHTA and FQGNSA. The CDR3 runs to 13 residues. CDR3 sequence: CASSAAESQPQHF. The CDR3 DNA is TGTGCCAGCAGCGCGGCGGAGAGTCAGCCCCAGCATTTT.

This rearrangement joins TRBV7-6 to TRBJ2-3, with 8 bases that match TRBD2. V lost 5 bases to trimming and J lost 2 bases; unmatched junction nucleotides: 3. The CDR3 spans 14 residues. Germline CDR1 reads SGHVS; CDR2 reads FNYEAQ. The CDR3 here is CASSRSGITDTQYF. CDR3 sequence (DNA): TGTGCCAGCAGCCGTAGCGGGATCACAGATACGCAGTATTTT.

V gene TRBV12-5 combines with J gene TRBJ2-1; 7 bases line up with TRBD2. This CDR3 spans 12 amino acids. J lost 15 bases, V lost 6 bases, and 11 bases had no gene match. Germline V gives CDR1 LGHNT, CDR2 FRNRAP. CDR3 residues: CASGDRGVQRFF. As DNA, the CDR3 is TGTGCTAGTGGCGACCGGGGGGTTCAGCGGTTCTTC.

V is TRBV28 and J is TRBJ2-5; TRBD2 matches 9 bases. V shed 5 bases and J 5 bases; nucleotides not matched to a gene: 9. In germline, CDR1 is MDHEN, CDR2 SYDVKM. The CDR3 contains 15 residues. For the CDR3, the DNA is TGTGCCAGCAGTCCCATAGCGGGGGTCGGGGAGACCCAGTACTTC. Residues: CASSPIAGVGETQYF.

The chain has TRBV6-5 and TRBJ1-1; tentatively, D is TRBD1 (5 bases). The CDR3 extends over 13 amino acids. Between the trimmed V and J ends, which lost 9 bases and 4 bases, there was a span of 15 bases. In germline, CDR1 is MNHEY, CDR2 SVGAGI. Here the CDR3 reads CASQLPGGTEAFF. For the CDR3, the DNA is TGTGCCAGTCAACTCCCCGGGGGCACTGAAGCTTTCTTT.

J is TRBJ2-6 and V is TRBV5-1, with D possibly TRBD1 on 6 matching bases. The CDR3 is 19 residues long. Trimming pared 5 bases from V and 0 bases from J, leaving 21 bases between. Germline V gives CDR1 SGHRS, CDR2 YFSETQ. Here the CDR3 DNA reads TGCGCCAGCAGTCCCTACACTTCGGGACACTACTCTGGGGCCAACGTCCTGACTTTC. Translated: CASSPYTSGHYSGANVLTF. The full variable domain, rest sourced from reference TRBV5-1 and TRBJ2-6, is KAGVTQTPRYLIKTRGQQVTLSCSPISGHRSVSWYQQTPGQGLQFLFEYFSETQRNKGNFPGRFSGRQFSNSRSEMNVSTLELGDSALYLCASSPYTSGHYSGANVLTFGAGSRLTVL.

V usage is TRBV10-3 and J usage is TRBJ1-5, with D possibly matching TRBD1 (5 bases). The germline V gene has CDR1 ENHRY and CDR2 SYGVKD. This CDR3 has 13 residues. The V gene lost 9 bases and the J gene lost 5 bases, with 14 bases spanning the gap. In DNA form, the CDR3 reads TGTGCCATGACAGCCGTCCGGGATCAGCCCCAGCATTTT. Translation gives CAMTAVRDQPQHF.

CDR3 amino acids: CASSFAPGGSYEQYF. The CDR3, as DNA: TGTGCCAGCAGCTTCGCCCCAGGGGGTTCCTACGAGCAGTACTTC. J is TRBJ2-7 and V is TRBV7-2; 7 positions match TRBD1. Germline values: CDR1 SGHTA, CDR2 FQGNSA. The CDR3 has 15 amino acids. J lost 1 base, V lost 3 bases, and 6 bases had no gene match.

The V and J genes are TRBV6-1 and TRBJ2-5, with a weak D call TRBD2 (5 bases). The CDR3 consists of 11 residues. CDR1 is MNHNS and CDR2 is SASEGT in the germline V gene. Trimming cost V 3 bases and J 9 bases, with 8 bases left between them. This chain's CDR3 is CASSETGAQYF. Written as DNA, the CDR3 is TGTGCCAGCAGTGAGACCGGGGCCCAGTACTTC.

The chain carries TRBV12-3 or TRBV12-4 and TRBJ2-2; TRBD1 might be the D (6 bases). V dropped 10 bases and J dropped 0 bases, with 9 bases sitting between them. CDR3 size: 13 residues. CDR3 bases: TGTGCCACCGGACAGTCGAACACCGGGGAGCTGTTTTTT. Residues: CATGQSNTGELFF.

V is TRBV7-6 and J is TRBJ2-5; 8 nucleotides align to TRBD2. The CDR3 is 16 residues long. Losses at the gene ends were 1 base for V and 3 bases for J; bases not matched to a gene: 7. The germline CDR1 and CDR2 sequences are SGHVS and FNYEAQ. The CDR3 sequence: CASSLGSLAAEETQYF. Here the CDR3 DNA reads TGTGCCAGCAGCTTAGGGTCACTAGCGGCCGAAGAGACCCAGTACTTC.

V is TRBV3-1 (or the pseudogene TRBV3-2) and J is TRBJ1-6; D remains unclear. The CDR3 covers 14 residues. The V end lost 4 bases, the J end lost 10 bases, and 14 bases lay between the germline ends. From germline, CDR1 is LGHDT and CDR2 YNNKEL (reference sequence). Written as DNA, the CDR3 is TGTGCCAGCAGCCTGGGCCTGGGTCAGTCACCCCTCCACTTT. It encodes CASSLGLGQSPLHF.

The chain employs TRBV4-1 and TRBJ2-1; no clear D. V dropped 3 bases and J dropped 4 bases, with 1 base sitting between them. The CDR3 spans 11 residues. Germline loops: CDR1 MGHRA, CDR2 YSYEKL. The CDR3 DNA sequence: TGCGCCAGCAGCCAGTACAATGAGCAGTTCTTC. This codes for CASSQYNEQFF.

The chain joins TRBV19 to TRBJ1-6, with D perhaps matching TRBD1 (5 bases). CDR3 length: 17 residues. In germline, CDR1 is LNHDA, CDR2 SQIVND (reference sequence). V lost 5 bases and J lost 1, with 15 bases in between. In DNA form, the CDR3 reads TGTGCCAGTAGTGGAAAGGACACGGGGTCCTATAATTCACCCCTCCACTTT. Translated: CASSGKDTGSYNSPLHF.

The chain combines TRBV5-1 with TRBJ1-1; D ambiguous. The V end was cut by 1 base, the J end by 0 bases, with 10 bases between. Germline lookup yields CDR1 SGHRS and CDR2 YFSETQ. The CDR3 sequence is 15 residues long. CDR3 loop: CASSLSLGLNTEAFF. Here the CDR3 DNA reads TGCGCCAGCAGCTTGTCCCTGGGGTTGAACACTGAAGCTTTCTTT.

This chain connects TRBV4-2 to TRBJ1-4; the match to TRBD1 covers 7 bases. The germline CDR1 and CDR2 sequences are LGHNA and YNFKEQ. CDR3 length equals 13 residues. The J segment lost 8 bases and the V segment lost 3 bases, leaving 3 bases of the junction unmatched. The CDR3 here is CASSHRDSEKLFF. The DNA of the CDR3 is TGTGCCAGCAGCCACCGGGACAGCGAAAAACTGTTTTTT.

The CDR3 here is CASSPLGTYEKLFF. The CDR3, as DNA: TGTGCCAGCAGCCCTCTGGGCACCTATGAAAAACTGTTTTTT. V usage is TRBV9 and J usage is TRBJ1-4; no firm D call. The germline V gene encodes CDR1 SGDLS and CDR2 YYNGEE. The CDR3 has 14 residues. Trimming pared 4 bases from V and 6 bases from J, leaving 13 bases between.

The CDR3 spells CASTGRFNEKLFF. The CDR3 nucleotides read TGTGCCTCCACCGGGAGGTTTAATGAAAAACTGTTTTTT. The chain recombines TRBV10-3 with TRBJ1-4, with D unresolved. The CDR3 is made up of 13 amino acids. Germline V CDR1 and CDR2: ENHRY, SYGVKD. V lost 11 bases, J lost 4 bases, and 14 bases lay in between.

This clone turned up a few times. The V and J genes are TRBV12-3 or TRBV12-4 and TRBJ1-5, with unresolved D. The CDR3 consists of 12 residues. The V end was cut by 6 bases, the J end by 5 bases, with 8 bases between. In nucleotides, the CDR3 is TGTGCCAGCAGGGGCGAGGATCAGCCCCAGCATTTT. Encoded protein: CASRGEDQPQHF.

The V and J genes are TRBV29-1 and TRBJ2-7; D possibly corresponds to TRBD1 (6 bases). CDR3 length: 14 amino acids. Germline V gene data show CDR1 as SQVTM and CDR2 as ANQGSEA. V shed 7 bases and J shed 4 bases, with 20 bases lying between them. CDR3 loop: CSAEDSSRPYEQYF. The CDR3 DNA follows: TGCAGCGCCGAGGACAGCTCGAGGCCGTACGAGCAGTACTTC.

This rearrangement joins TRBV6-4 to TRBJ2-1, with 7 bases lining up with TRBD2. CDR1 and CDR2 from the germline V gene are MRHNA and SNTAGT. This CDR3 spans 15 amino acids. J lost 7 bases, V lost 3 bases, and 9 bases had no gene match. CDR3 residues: CASSESPGGRNEQFF. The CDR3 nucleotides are TGTGCCAGCAGTGAATCCCCGGGAGGCCGGAATGAGCAGTTCTTC.

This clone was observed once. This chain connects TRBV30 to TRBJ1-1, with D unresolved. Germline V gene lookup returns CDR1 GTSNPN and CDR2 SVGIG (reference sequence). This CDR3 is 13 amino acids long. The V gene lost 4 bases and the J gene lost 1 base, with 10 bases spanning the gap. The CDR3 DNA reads TGTGCCTGGACTATGGGTACGAACACTGAAGCTTTCTTT. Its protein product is CAWTMGTNTEAFF.

DNA of the CDR3: TGTGCCAGCAGTGGTGGAAGGGGCGGCCAAGAGACCCAGTACTTC. It specifies CASSGGRGGQETQYF. The chain links TRBV6-6 to TRBJ2-5; D perhaps matches TRBD1 (5 bases). Trimming left V 5 bases short and J 1 base short, with 14 bases between. CDR1 and CDR2 (germline): MNHNY, SVGAGI (reference sequence). This CDR3 contains 15 residues.

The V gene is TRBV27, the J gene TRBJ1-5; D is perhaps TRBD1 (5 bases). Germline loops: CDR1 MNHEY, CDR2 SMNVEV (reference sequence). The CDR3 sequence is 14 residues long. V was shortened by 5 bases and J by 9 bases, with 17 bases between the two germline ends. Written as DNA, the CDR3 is TGTGCCAGCAGTCTGGGGACCCCGGCGTCGCCCCAGCATTTT. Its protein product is CASSLGTPASPQHF.

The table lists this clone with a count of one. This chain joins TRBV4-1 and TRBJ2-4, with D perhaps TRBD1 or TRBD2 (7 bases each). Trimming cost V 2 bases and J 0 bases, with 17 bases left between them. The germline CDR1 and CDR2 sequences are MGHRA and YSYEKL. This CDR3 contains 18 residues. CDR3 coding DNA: TGCGCCAGCAGCCAACCCCAGGGGGGGAGTAGAGCCAAAAACATTCAGTACTTC. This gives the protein CASSQPQGGSRAKNIQYF.